The 19 T cell receptor beta chains below were found in one sample sequenced in a study of T cell responses to AZD1222 COVID-19 vaccine. Some clones are missing from TCRdb's copy, which holds only in-frame ones; the method was immunoSEQ multiplex PCR. The sample carries 120,000 or so clones, around 90% recorded once. Sequencing was performed on peripheral blood, taken on day 0 of MenACWY control vaccination. The receptors were sampled from an adult in good health.

This clone showed up just once. The rearrangement uses TRBV5-5 and TRBJ2-7; D is ambiguous. Trimming stripped 0 bases from V and 1 base from J, with 5 bases between. This CDR3 region has 13 residues. Germline CDR1 is SGHKS and CDR2 is YYEKEE (reference sequence). The CDR3 region is CASSLAGSYEQYF. CDR3 in DNA: TGTGCCAGCAGCTTGGCCGGGTCCTACGAGCAGTACTTC.

The chain carries TRBV7-3 and TRBJ2-1; D ambiguous. Trimming removed 2 bases from V and 3 bases from J, with 8 bases in between. The CDR3 runs to 14 residues. Germline V lookup: CDR1 SGHTA, CDR2 FQGTGA. CDR3 sequence reads: CASSLHASYNEQFF. CDR3 nucleotides: TGTGCCAGCAGCTTACACGCTAGCTACAATGAGCAGTTCTTC. Full variable domain (rest looked up from reference TRBV7-3 and TRBJ2-1): GAGVSQTPSNKVTEKGKYVELRCDPISGHTALYWYRQSLGQGPEFLIYFQGTGAADDSGLPNDRFFAVRPEGSVSTLKIQRTERGDSAVYLCASSLHASYNEQFFGPGTRLTVL.

The rearrangement uses TRBV19 and TRBJ2-6, with a tentative D call TRBD1 (6 bases). Germline CDR1 is LNHDA and CDR2 is SQIVND (reference sequence). This CDR3 is built from 19 residues. V lost 3 bases to trimming and J lost 3 bases, with 21 bases between them. The CDR3 nucleotides read TGTGCCAGTAGTATTATGGGTCCCCAGGGGTCCGGTGGGGCCAACGTCCTGACTTTC. Its translation: CASSIMGPQGSGGANVLTF.

This chain joins TRBV11-2 and TRBJ2-7; 7 bases are shared with TRBD1. CDR3 length equals 15 residues. CDR1 and CDR2 (germline): SGHAT, FQNNGV. The V and J ends lost 4 bases and 3 bases, in that order; junction bases with no gene match: 9. As DNA, the CDR3 is TGTGCCAGCAGCTACTCCGGGACAGCCCTCTACGAGCAGTACTTC. Its protein is CASSYSGTALYEQYF.

J is TRBJ2-7 and V is TRBV12-5; TRBD1 matches 9 bases. CDR3 size: 14 residues. V lost 7 bases and J lost 6; bases outside the gene matches: 10. Germline values: CDR1 LGHNT, CDR2 FRNRAP. The CDR3 DNA reads as TGTGCTAGTGTCACGGGACAGGGAGAATTCGAGCAGTACTTC. This translates into CASVTGQGEFEQYF.

The rearrangement joins TRBV7-3 to TRBJ2-1; TRBD2 aligns across 10 bases. CDR1 and CDR2 (germline): SGHTA, FQGTGA. The CDR3 spans 15 residues. V trimming: 5 bases; J trimming: 7 bases; junction bases outside the gene matches: 8. CDR3 region: CASSLQPLAGNEQFF. The CDR3, as DNA: TGTGCCAGCAGCCTACAGCCACTAGCGGGGAATGAGCAGTTCTTC.

V usage is TRBV24-1 and J usage is TRBJ1-5; possibly TRBD1 for D (5 bases). Germline V lookup: CDR1 KGHDR, CDR2 SFDVKD. Trimming cost V 2 bases and J 1 base, with 11 bases left between them. This CDR3 comprises 16 residues. The CDR3 DNA reads as TGTGCCACCAGTGATTCCTCAGGGAGGAGCAATCAGCCCCAGCATTTT. Translated: CATSDSSGRSNQPQHF.

V and J are TRBV10-3 and TRBJ1-1; a weak D match, TRBD1 (6 bases). CDR3 length: 11 residues. CDR1 ENHRY and CDR2 SYGVKD come from the germline V gene. V was pared by 10 bases and J by 5 bases, with 11 bases between. The DNA for the CDR3 is TGTGCCAACAGGGAGGGAACTGAAGCTTTCTTT. This sequence encodes CANREGTEAFF.

V usage is TRBV11-2 and J usage is TRBJ2-2, with a weak D call TRBD2 (6 bases). Trimming shortened V by 3 bases and J by 6 bases, and 17 bases separated the two germline ends. CDR3 length: 16 residues. In germline, CDR1 is SGHAT, CDR2 FQNNGV. CDR3 amino acids: CASSFLSGLLPGELFF. The CDR3 nucleotides are TGTGCCAGCAGCTTTTTGAGCGGGCTTTTACCCGGGGAGCTGTTTTTT.

This sequence joins TRBV19 and TRBJ1-1; the D is unclear. This CDR3 is built from 13 residues. The germline gives CDR1 LNHDA, CDR2 SQIVND (reference sequence). Trimming pared 5 bases from V and 5 bases from J, leaving 12 bases between. The CDR3 DNA is TGTGCCAGTAGTCCCCAAGAAGCAACTGAAGCTTTCTTT. It yields the protein CASSPQEATEAFF.

This clone was observed a single time. The chain uses TRBV5-1 and TRBJ2-3, with D maybe TRBD2 (5 bases). From germline, CDR1 is SGHRS and CDR2 YFSETQ. V was shortened by 7 bases and J by 3 bases, with 18 bases between the two germline ends. CDR3 length: 15 amino acids. CDR3 DNA sequence: TGCGCCAGCTCTCGGGTGGGAGATAGAACAGATACGCAGTATTTT. Its translation: CASSRVGDRTDTQYF.

The rearrangement links TRBV2 to TRBJ1-5, with D possibly matching TRBD1 (5 bases). Germline values: CDR1 SNHLY, CDR2 FYNNEI. The CDR3 runs 15 residues. V lost 0 bases to trimming and J lost 6 bases, with 12 bases between them. CDR3: CASSEAAGRVQPQHF. The CDR3 DNA follows: TGTGCCAGCAGTGAAGCGGCAGGGAGGGTTCAGCCCCAGCATTTT. Together with reference TRBV2 and TRBJ1-5, the CDR3 gives the full variable domain: EPEVTQTPSHQVTQMGQEVILRCVPISNHLYFYWYRQILGQKVEFLVSFYNNEISEKSEIFDDQFSVERPDGSNFTLKIRSTKLEDSAMYFCASSEAAGRVQPQHFGDGTRLSIL.

This chain links TRBV5-6 with TRBJ1-6, with D possibly TRBD1 on 6 matching bases. V was pared by 3 bases and J by 7 bases, with 17 bases between. Germline lookup yields CDR1 SGHDT and CDR2 YYEEEE. The CDR3 is 16 residues long. CDR3 in DNA: TGTGCCAGCAGCTGGATGGGGGGCGCGCAGAATTCACCCCTCCACTTT. Its protein is CASSWMGGAQNSPLHF.

The chain joins TRBV7-9 to TRBJ1-2, with D uncertain. Looked up from germline, CDR1 is SEHNR and CDR2 is FQNEAQ (reference sequence). The CDR3 extends over 13 amino acids. V lost 6 bases to trimming and J lost 4 bases, with 12 bases between them. The CDR3, as DNA: TGTGCCAGCAGTCCTGGACTGTTCTATGGCTACACCTTC. Protein sequence: CASSPGLFYGYTF.

This CDR3 is CAWKGAGDEQYF. In nucleotides, the CDR3 is TGTGCCTGGAAAGGTGCAGGGGACGAGCAGTACTTC. The V and J genes are TRBV30 and TRBJ2-7; D may be TRBD1 (6 bases). V was clipped by 4 bases and J by 5 bases, with 12 bases between them. This CDR3 contains 12 residues. Per germline, CDR1 GTSNPN and CDR2 SVGIG (reference sequence).

The chain couples TRBV15 to TRBJ2-1; no reliable D call. The V end lost 10 bases, the J end lost 0 bases, and 10 bases lay between the germline ends. Per the germline V gene, CDR1 is LNHNV and CDR2 is YYDKDF (reference sequence). The CDR3 loop spans 13 amino acids. CDR3 bases: TGTGCCAGTCGGTGGAGCTCCTACAATGAGCAGTTCTTC. It encodes CASRWSSYNEQFF.

CDR3 in DNA: TGTGCCAGTGGGGTTACAGGGGGCGCGGAAGGCTACACCTTC. Translating it yields CASGVTGGAEGYTF. This rearrangement joins TRBV19 to TRBJ1-2, with TRBD1 matching over 9 bases. J lost 8 bases, V lost 8 bases, and 12 bases had no gene match. The CDR3 has 14 residues. From germline, CDR1 is LNHDA and CDR2 SQIVND (reference sequence).

The CDR3 DNA reads TGTGCCAGCACTAGCGGGAGGGCCCTTTCCGAGCAGTACTTC. Its translation: CASTSGRALSEQYF. The chain carries TRBV25-1 and TRBJ2-7; 12 positions match TRBD2. The length of the CDR3 is 14 residues. Germline CDR1 MGHDK, CDR2 SYGVNS. J was trimmed by 6 bases and V by 7 bases; bases with no gene match: 7.

The chain has TRBV30 and TRBJ1-1; D is uncertain. There are 13 residues in the CDR3. V lost 0 bases and J lost 0, with 5 bases in between. Germline V gene data show CDR1 as GTSNPN and CDR2 as SVGIG (reference sequence). The CDR3 nucleotides read TGTGCCTGGAGTGTACAGATGAACACTGAAGCTTTCTTT. Its protein product is CAWSVQMNTEAFF. The entire variable domain, with the rest obtained from reference TRBV30 and TRBJ1-1, is as follows: SQTIHQWPATLVQPVGSPLSLECTVEGTSNPNLYWYRQAAGRGLQLLFYSVGIGQISSEVPQNLSASRPQDRQFILSSKKLLLSDSGFYLCAWSVQMNTEAFFGQGTRLTVV.